This TCR beta chain was sequenced in a study of cytotoxic CD8 clonotypes in ibrutinib-treated CLL. The study, taken as a whole, reports: Clonality at baseline surpassed age-matched healthy donors and tracked circulating CD8+ T-cell counts. The study found public clonotypes uncommon, contracting or stable on treatment.

About 2.2 micrograms of genomic DNA, which was extracted from cryopreserved PBMCs, served as the material used for the TCR beta libraries. The data were produced by immunoSEQ multiplex PCR, yet TCRdb's version contains in-frame clones alone and is incomplete. The table records some 200,000 clones, 72% of them present only once. Concerning this clone itself: Antigen unknown.

CDR3 length: 15 residues. Germline V lookup: CDR1 SGHAT, CDR2 FQNNGV. The V end was cut by 0 bases, the J end by 2 bases, with 10 bases between. Sequencing was performed on PBMCs, taken after 24 months of ibrutinib treatment. This TCR came from a human donor with chronic lymphocytic leukemia. The genes are TRBV11-2 and TRBJ2-5, with TRBD1 as a possible D gene (5 bases). CDR3 residues: CASSLEFRVQETQYF. CDR3 DNA: TGTGCCAGCAGCTTAGAGTTCAGGGTACAAGAGACCCAGTACTTC.